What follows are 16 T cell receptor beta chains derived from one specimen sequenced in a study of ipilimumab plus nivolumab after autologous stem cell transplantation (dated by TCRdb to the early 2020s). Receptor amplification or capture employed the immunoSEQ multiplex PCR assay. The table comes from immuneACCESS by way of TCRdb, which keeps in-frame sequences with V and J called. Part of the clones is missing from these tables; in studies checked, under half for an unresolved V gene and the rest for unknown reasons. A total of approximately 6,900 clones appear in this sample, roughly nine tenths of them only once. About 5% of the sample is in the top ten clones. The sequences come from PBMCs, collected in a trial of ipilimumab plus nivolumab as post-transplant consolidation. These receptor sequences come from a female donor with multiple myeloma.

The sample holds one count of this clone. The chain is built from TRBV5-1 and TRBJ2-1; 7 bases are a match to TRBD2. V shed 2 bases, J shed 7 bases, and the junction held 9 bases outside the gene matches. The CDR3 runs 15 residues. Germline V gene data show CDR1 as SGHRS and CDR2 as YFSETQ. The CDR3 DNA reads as TGCGCCAGCAGCTTTGGCGGCGGGAGTGTGAATGAGCAGTTCTTC. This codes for CASSFGGGSVNEQFF.

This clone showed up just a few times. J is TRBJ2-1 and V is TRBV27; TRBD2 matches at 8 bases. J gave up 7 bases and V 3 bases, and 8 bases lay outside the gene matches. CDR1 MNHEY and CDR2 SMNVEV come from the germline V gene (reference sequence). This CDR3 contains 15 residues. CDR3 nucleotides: TGTGCCAGCAGTTTCGGATCGGGAGGGTTGAATGAGCAGTTCTTC. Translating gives CASSFGSGGLNEQFF.

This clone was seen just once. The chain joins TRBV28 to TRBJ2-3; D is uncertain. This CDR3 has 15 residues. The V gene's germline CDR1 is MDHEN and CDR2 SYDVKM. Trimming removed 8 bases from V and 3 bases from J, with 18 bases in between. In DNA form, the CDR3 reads TGTGCCAGCTCCGAAGTGAGCAGGTTGACAGATACGCAGTATTTT. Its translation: CASSEVSRLTDTQYF.

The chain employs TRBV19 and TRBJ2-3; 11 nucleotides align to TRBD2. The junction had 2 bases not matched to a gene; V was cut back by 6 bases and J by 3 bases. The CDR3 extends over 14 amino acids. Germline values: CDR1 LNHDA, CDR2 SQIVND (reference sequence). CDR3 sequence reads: CASSGLAGTDTQYF. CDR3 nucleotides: TGTGCCAGTAGCGGACTAGCGGGTACAGATACGCAGTATTTT.

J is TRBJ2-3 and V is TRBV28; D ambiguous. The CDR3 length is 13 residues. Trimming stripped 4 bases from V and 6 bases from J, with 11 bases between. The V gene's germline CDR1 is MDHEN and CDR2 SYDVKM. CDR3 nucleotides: TGTGCCAGCAGTTCCTACTACACCGATACGCAGTATTTT. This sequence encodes CASSSYYTDTQYF.

The CDR3 DNA reads TGTGCCAGCTCACCGGAGACTAGCGGGACCTACAGCAATGAGCAGTTCTTC. Translation: CASSPETSGTYSNEQFF. The chain recombines TRBV18 with TRBJ2-1; 11 bases line up with TRBD2. V gave up 3 bases and J gave up 6 bases; unmatched junction bases: 10. CDR1 is KGHSH and CDR2 is LQKENI in the germline V gene. CDR3 size: 17 residues. The whole variable domain, filled in from reference TRBV18 and TRBJ2-1, reads NAGVMQNPRHLVRRRGQEARLRCSPMKGHSHVYWYRQLPEEGLKFMVYLQKENIIDESGMPKERFSAEFPKEGPSILRIQQVVRGDSAAYFCASSPETSGTYSNEQFFGPGTRLTVL.

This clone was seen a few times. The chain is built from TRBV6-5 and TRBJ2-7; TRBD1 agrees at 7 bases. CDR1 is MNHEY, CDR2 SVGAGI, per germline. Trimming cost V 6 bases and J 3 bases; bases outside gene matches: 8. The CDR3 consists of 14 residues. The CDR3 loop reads CASRNRGEIYEQYF. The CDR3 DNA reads TGTGCCAGCAGGAACAGGGGAGAAATCTACGAGCAGTACTTC.

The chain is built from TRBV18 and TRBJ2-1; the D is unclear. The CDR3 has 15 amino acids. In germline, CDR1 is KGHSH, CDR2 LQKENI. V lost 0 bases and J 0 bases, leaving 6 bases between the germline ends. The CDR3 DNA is TGTGCCAGCTCACCACCGGAGCGCTCCTACAATGAGCAGTTCTTC. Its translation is CASSPPERSYNEQFF.

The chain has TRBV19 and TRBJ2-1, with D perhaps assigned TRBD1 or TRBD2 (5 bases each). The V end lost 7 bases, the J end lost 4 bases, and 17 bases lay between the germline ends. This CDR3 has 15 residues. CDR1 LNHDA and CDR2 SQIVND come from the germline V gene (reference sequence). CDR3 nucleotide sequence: TGTGCCAGTACCCTAAGGTTATGGGGGTACAATGAGCAGTTCTTC. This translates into CASTLRLWGYNEQFF.

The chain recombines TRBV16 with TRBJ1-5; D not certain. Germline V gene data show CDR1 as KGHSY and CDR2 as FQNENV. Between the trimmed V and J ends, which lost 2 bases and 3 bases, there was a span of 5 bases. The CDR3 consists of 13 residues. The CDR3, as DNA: TGTGCCAGCAGCCAAGAACCCAATCAGCCCCAGCATTTT. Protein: CASSQEPNQPQHF.

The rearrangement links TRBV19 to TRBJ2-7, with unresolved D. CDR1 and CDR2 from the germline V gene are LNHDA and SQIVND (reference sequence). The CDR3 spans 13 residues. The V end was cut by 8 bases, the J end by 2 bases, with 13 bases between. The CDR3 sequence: CASRRDSTYEQYF. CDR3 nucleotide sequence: TGTGCCAGTCGAAGGGATTCTACCTACGAGCAGTACTTC.

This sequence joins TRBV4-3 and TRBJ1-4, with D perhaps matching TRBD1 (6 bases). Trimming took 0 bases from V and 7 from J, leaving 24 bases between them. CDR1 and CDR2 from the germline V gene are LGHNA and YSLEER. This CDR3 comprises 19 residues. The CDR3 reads CASSQDFFAAGAESEKLFF. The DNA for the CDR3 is TGCGCCAGCAGCCAAGATTTTTTCGCTGCGGGGGCGGAAAGTGAAAAACTGTTTTTT.

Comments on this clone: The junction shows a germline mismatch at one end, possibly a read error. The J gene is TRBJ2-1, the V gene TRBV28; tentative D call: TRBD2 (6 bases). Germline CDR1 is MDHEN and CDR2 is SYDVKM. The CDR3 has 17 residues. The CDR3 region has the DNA TGTGCCAGCAGCTTGCCGCCTCGGACTACATTCTACAATGGGCAGTTCTTC. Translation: CASSLPPRTTFYNGQFF.

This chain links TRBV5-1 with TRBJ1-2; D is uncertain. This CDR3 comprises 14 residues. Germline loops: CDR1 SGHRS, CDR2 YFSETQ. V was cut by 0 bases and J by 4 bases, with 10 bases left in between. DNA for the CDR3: TGCGCCAGCAGCTTGGGTGGAGAAGGCTATGGCTACACCTTC. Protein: CASSLGGEGYGYTF.

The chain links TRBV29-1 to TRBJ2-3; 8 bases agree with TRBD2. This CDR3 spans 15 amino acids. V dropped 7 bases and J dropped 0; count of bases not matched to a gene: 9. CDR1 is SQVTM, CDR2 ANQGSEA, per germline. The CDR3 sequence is CSGVSGSLSTDTQYF. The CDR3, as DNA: TGCAGCGGAGTAAGCGGGAGCCTGAGCACAGATACGCAGTATTTT.

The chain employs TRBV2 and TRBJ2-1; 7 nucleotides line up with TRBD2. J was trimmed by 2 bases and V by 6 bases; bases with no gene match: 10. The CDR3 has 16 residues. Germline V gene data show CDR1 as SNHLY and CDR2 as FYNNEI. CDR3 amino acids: CASSGTTLAAYNEQFF. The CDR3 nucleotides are TGTGCCAGCAGCGGGACTACTCTTGCCGCCTACAATGAGCAGTTCTTC.